Each of the 4 T cell receptor beta chains below was sequenced from the same sample in a study of blood T cell repertoires in COVID-19. This table comes from immunoSEQ multiplex PCR, and its TCRdb copy is limited to in-frame clones, with some not included. The data contain about 190,000 clones, 85% to 90% of them seen just once; the ten biggest clones take up around 23%. Sequencing input: PBMCs or T cells enriched from blood (not recorded which). The receptors derive from a woman between 40 and 55 years old in a cohort exposed to, infected with or recovered from COVID-19 (not recorded which).

The gene calls are TRBV10-3 and TRBJ2-3; 10 positions match TRBD1. The V segment lost 3 bases and the J segment 4 bases; nucleotides outside the gene matches: 7. The CDR3 consists of 16 residues. The germline gives CDR1 ENHRY, CDR2 SYGVKD. CDR3 DNA sequence: TGTGCCATCAGTGATTCCCGGGACAGGGGTGCAGATACGCAGTATTTT. This gives the protein CAISDSRDRGADTQYF.

The chain carries TRBV27 and TRBJ2-3, with 7 bases matching TRBD1. J was trimmed by 2 bases and V by 5 bases; bases with no gene match: 10. From germline, CDR1 is MNHEY and CDR2 SMNVEV (reference sequence). The CDR3 covers 16 residues. CDR3 sequence (DNA): TGTGCCAGCAGTACTCCGACAGGGCTCTTCACAGATACGCAGTATTTT. Translating it yields CASSTPTGLFTDTQYF.

This chain connects TRBV9 to TRBJ2-3; 10 bases are a match to TRBD2. The CDR3 is 22 amino acids. The germline gives CDR1 SGDLS, CDR2 YYNGEE. The V gene end was trimmed by 2 bases and the J gene end by 1 base; junction bases not matched to a gene: 22. The CDR3 sequence: CASSVPRASGLAGAGGTDTQYF. The CDR3 DNA sequence: TGTGCCAGCAGCGTCCCTCGGGCCTCTGGTCTAGCGGGAGCCGGGGGCACAGATACGCAGTATTTT.

This clone was found once. The chain uses TRBV9 and TRBJ2-2, with TRBD2 identical over 7 bases. This CDR3 is 16 amino acids long. Germline CDR1 is SGDLS and CDR2 is YYNGEE. With 3 bases clipped from V and 2 bases from J, the junction kept 7 bases outside the gene matches. Here the CDR3 DNA reads TGTGCCAGCAGCGGAAGCGGGACTACTAACACCGGGGAGCTGTTTTTT. It encodes CASSGSGTTNTGELFF.